The T cell receptor beta chain under discussion was sequenced for a study of Graves' ophthalmopathy and Graves' hyperthyroidism. Germline CDR1 MDHEN, CDR2 SYDVKM. The CDR3 has 16 amino acids. V lost 6 bases to trimming and J lost 0 bases; unmatched junction nucleotides: 9. On this clonotype itself: Its antigen remains unknown.

Study-wide results and caveats: A classifier, a 13-signature model, separated ophthalmopathy from stable hyperthyroidism with roughly 86% sensitivity and roughly 80% specificity. The study's model predicted ophthalmopathy progression at 70.59% sensitivity and 72.22% specificity.

The sequenced template was RNA, covering the TCR beta CDR3 region. A first-round RT-PCR used HTBI primers, followed by a second-round multiplex PCR. TCRdb re-derived calls from the multiplex PCR reads in MiXCR, one entry per CDR3 protein. The data contain 170,000 or so distinct CDR3 sequences, 30% to 45% of them singletons. Sequencing was carried out using peripheral blood. The TCR comes from a woman in her forties with Graves' ophthalmopathy. This rearrangement joins TRBV28 to TRBJ1-1, with 8 bases aligning to TRBD1. The CDR3 sequence: CASRTRWDRMNTEAFF. DNA of the CDR3: TGTGCCAGCAGGACACGGTGGGACAGGATGAACACTGAAGCTTTCTTT.